The present T cell receptor beta chain was sequenced within a study of STAT3 mutations in large granular lymphocyte leukemia. Background on the study: Canonical activating STAT3 mutations were detected in roughly half of the longitudinally sequenced T-LGLL patients. Over half of T-LGLL patients had one or more immunosuppressive regimens. Whole-study findings and limits: At least one immunodominant TCR beta clonotype appeared in every T-cell large granular lymphocyte leukemia patient. In about 30% of the 18 patients, new TCR clonotypes emerged after therapy.

CDR3 size: 14 residues. Germline V lookup: CDR1 MGHDK, CDR2 SYGVNS. Deletions cut 1 base from V and 6 bases from J, with 12 bases between. Details on this clone: Its antigen remains unidentified.

This table comes from immunoSEQ multiplex PCR, and its TCRdb copy is limited to in-frame clones, with some not included. Among about 20,000 clones, 80% to 95% were seen once, and the ten largest hold just under 45%. V usage is TRBV25-1 and J usage is TRBJ1-2; weak D call: TRBD1 (6 bases). This TCR derives from a man in his sixties with T-cell large granular lymphocyte leukemia. Some clones in this sample may be carry-over from other donors' samples. Sequenced material: peripheral blood mononuclear cells. The CDR3 sequence: CASSESGGGHGYTF. The CDR3 DNA reads as TGTGCCAGCAGTGAATCCGGCGGGGGGCATGGCTACACCTTC.